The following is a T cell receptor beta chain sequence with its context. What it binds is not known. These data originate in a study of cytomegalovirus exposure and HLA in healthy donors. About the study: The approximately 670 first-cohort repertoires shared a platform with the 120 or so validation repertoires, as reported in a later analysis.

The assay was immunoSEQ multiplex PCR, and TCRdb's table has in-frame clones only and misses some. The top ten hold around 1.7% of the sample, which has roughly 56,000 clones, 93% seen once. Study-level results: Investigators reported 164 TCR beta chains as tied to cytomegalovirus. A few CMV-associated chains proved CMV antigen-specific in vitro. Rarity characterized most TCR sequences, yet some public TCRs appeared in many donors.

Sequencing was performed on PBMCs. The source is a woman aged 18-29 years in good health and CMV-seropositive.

CDR3 sequence reads: CASSLDPGRVSNEQYF. CDR3 DNA sequence: TGTGCCAGCAGCTTGGATCCCGGGAGGGTCAGCAACGAGCAGTACTTC. This rearrangement joins TRBV5-5 to TRBJ2-7; 8 nucleotides line up with TRBD2. With V trimmed by 0 bases and J by 5 bases, 10 bases remained unmatched. Germline V gene lookup returns CDR1 SGHKS and CDR2 YYEKEE (reference sequence). This CDR3 spans 16 amino acids.